This paragraph reports one TCR beta chain. Antigen specificity is unknown. The CDR3 covers 13 residues. The V gene lost 6 bases and the J gene lost 1 base, with 9 bases spanning the gap. The entry originates in a study of T cells after yellow fever vaccination. Study-level points and caveats: Overlap between CD4 and CD8 compartments was detected for a small share of clonotypes.

The 5'RACE template-switching step produced TCR cDNA and added a universal primer site and UMIs. TCRdb used MiXCR to reprocess the 5' RACE reads, holding one entry per CDR3 protein. Found here are some 300,000 distinct CDR3 sequences, around a tenth of them singletons; the top ten hold 3% to 4%. The chain uses TRBV12-3 or TRBV12-4 and TRBJ1-1; possible D gene TRBD1, 5 bases. Here the sequenced sample was CD4+ T cells sorted from PBMCs, taken 45 days after the yellow fever booster vaccination. The source of this sequence is a man between 18 and 35 years old who received the YFV17D yellow fever vaccine. Written as DNA, the CDR3 is TGTGCCAGCAGGGGACTCCGGAACACTGAAGCTTTCTTT. Translating gives CASRGLRNTEAFF.